A single sample gave rise to the 10 T cell receptor beta chains below, sequenced in a study of blood T cell repertoires in COVID-19. Libraries were prepared by immunoSEQ multiplex PCR; TCRdb keeps only in-frame clonotypes and omits some of them. Counted here are a few hundred thousand clones, approximately 86% occurring once; the ten biggest clones make up about 4.5%. Sequencing was performed on PBMCs or T cells enriched from blood (not recorded which). These receptors were collected from a woman aged 25 to 45 who had been exposed to COVID-19.

The genes are TRBV2 and TRBJ1-5; 8 bases match TRBD1. Trimming took 7 bases from V and 5 from J; bases not matched to a gene: 7. CDR3 length equals 14 residues. Looked up from germline, CDR1 is SNHLY and CDR2 is FYNNEI. CDR3 residues: CASTRTGRDQPQHF. The CDR3 DNA reads as TGTGCCAGCACCCGGACAGGGCGGGATCAGCCCCAGCATTTT. Using reference TRBV2 and TRBJ1-5 for the parts outside the CDR3, the full variable domain is EPEVTQTPSHQVTQMGQEVILRCVPISNHLYFYWYRQILGQKVEFLVSFYNNEISEKSEIFDDQFSVERPDGSNFTLKIRSTKLEDSAMYFCASTRTGRDQPQHFGDGTRLSIL.

This clone was detected a few times. The rearrangement uses TRBV21-1 and TRBJ1-2; TRBD1 is the table's D call, not checked against the DNA. TRBV21-1 is recorded as a pseudogene. The CDR3 is made up of 15 amino acids. The CDR3 DNA reads TGTGCCAGCAGCAAAGGACAGGGGGCTAACTATGGCTACACCTTC. It codes for CASSKGQGANYGYTF.

The chain links TRBV9 to TRBJ2-1; weak D call: TRBD2 (6 bases). V was shortened by 0 bases and J by 5 bases, with 9 bases between the two germline ends. Germline loops: CDR1 SGDLS, CDR2 YYNGEE. CDR3 length: 14 amino acids. The CDR3 DNA sequence: TGTGCCAGCAGCGTAGGGGAGCGGGACAATGAGCAGTTCTTC. It is translated as CASSVGERDNEQFF.

The rearrangement links TRBV10-1 to TRBJ2-1; 7 bases line up with TRBD2. This CDR3 is 17 amino acids long. Trimming removed 2 bases from V and 5 bases from J; junction bases left unmatched: 12. The germline V gene encodes CDR1 WNHNN and CDR2 SYGVQD (reference sequence). The CDR3 bases are TGCGCCAGCAGTGAGGCTCAAGCGGGGAGAAAGCACAATGAGCAGTTCTTC. This translates into CASSEAQAGRKHNEQFF.

The CDR3 sequence is CASTSQGAGNQPQHF. The CDR3, as DNA: TGTGCCAGCACTTCACAGGGGGCTGGCAATCAGCCCCAGCATTTT. J is TRBJ1-5 and V is TRBV6-5; 9 bases are shared with TRBD1. The trim removed 7 bases at V and 2 bases at J, leaving 6 bases unmatched. Germline loops: CDR1 MNHEY, CDR2 SVGAGI. CDR3 length: 15 amino acids.

This chain connects TRBV5-1 to TRBJ1-2; 8 bases are a match to TRBD1. The CDR3 consists of 15 residues. V was pared by 7 bases and J by 6 bases, with 14 bases of the junction left unmatched. The germline V gene encodes CDR1 SGHRS and CDR2 YFSETQ. CDR3 residues: CASGAPRGRRDGYTF. For the CDR3, the DNA is TGCGCCAGCGGAGCCCCCAGGGGGCGAAGGGATGGCTACACCTTC.

V usage is TRBV13 and J usage is TRBJ2-7; TRBD1 is a possible D gene (5 bases). The CDR3 extends over 14 amino acids. V was trimmed by 5 bases and J by 5 bases, leaving 16 bases between them. Germline loops: CDR1 PRHDT, CDR2 FYEKMQ (reference sequence). CDR3 sequence reads: CASSQQDNRDEQYF. The CDR3 DNA reads as TGTGCCAGCAGCCAACAGGACAATCGGGACGAGCAGTACTTC.

This chain joins TRBV19 and TRBJ2-1; D perhaps matches TRBD1 (5 bases). This CDR3 spans 15 amino acids. Trimming left V 4 bases short and J 2 bases short, with 12 bases between. Germline V lookup: CDR1 LNHDA, CDR2 SQIVND (reference sequence). CDR3 nucleotides: TGTGCCAGTAGTAAAGGGGCAGATCCCTACAATGAGCAGTTCTTC. Translating gives CASSKGADPYNEQFF.

The chain couples TRBV7-8 to TRBJ2-7; perhaps TRBD1 as D (6 bases). Germline V lookup: CDR1 SGHVS, CDR2 FQNEAQ. CDR3 size: 14 residues. The germline V and J ends were trimmed by 5 bases and 3 bases, with 14 bases remaining between them. The CDR3 DNA reads as TGTGCCAGCAGCCCAGGGGTGTTCAGCTACGAGCAGTACTTC. Its protein is CASSPGVFSYEQYF.

The chain employs TRBV12-2 and TRBJ2-3; the D segment call TRBD2 is taken from the table without a DNA check. TRBV12-2 is a known pseudogene. CDR3 size: 12 residues. The CDR3 coding sequence is TGTGCAAGTCGCTTGATCCGGGACTCCGAGTATTTT. Translated, it gives CASRLIRDSEYF.